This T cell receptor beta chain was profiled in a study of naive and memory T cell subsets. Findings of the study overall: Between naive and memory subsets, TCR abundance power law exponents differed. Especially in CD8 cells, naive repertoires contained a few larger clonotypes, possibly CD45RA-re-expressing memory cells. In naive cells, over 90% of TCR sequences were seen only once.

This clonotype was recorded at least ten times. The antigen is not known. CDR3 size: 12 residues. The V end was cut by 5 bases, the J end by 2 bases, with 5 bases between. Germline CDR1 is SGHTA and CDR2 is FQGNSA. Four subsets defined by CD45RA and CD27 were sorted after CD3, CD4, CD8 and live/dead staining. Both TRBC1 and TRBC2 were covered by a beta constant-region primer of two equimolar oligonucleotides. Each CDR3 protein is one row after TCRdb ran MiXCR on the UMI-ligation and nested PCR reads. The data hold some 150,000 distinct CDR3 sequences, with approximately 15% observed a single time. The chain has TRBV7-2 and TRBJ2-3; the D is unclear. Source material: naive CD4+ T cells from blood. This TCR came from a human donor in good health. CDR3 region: CASSPYTDTQYF. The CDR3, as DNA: TGTGCCAGCAGCCCGTACACAGATACGCAGTATTTT.